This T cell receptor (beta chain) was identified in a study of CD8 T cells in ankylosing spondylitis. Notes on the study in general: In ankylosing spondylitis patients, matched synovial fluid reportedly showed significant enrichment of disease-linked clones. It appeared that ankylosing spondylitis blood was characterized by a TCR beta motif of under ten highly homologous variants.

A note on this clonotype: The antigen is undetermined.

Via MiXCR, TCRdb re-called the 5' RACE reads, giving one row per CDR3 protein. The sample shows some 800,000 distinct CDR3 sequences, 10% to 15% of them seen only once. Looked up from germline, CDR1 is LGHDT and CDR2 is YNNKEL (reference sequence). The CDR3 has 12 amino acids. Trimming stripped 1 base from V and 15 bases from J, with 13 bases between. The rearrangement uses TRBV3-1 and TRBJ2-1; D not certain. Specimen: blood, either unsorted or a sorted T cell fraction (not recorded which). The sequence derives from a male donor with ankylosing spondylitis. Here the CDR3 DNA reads TGTGCCAGCAGCCAAGTTTGGGCGAGGCGGTTCTTC. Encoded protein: CASSQVWARRFF.